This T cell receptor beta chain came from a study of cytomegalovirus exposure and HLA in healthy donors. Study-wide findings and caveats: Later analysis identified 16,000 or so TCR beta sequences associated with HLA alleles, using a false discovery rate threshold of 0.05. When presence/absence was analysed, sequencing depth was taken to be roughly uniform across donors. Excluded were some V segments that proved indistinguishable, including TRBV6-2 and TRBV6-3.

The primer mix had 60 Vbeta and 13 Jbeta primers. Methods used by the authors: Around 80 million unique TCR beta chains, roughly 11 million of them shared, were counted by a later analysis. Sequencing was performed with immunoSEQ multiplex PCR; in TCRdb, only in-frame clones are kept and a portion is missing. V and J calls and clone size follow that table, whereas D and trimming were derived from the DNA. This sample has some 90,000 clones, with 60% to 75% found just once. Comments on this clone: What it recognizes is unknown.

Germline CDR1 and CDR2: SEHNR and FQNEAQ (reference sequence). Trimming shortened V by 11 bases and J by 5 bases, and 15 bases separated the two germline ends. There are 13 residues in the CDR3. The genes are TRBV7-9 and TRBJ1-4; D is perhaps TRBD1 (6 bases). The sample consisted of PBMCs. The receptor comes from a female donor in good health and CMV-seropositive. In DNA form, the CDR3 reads TGTGCCGGCCAAGGGGGAGCGAATGAAAAACTGTTTTTT. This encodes CAGQGGANEKLFF.